The present T cell receptor (beta chain) was sequenced within a study of T cells expressing NK-cell markers. Germline V gene sequence: CDR1 SQVTM, CDR2 ANQGSEA. CDR3 size: 12 residues. TCRdb reworked the 5' RACE reads into one entry per CDR3 protein, no DNA. The sample totals over 100,000 distinct CDR3 sequences; its top ten clones hold approximately 17%. Sequenced material: blood T cells: a sorted CD56 or NKG2C T cell subset, CD4+ or CD8+ T cells, or bulk PBMC T cells (not recorded which). This receptor was obtained from a woman aged 18 to 75 in good health. This chain links TRBV29-1 with TRBJ2-2; TCRdb lists TRBD2, though no DNA is available to test this call. The CDR3 loop reads CSVLKGSGELFF.